There are many counts of the clone carrying this T cell receptor (beta chain). This CDR3 region has 16 residues. Trimming removed 1 base from V and 2 bases from J; junction bases left unmatched: 1. Germline CDR1 SEHNR, CDR2 FQNEAQ (reference sequence). This entry comes from a study of T cells in Graves' hyperthyroidism and ophthalmopathy. The wider study: Any treatment followed the collection of peripheral blood at initial diagnosis.

Authors of the study amplified TCR beta CDR3 regions from RNA transcripts. TCR CDR3 underwent first-round RT-PCR with the HTBI primer set. MiXCR was run by TCRdb on the multiplex PCR reads, yielding one entry per CDR3 protein. The profile covers under 350,000 distinct CDR3 sequences, with 20% to 25% appearing a single time and about 50% taken by the ten largest. The receptor was derived from a woman aged 50 to 60 with Graves' hyperthyroidism. V and J are TRBV7-9 and TRBJ2-6; 8 bases are shared with TRBD1. Sequencing was performed on blood. In nucleotides, the CDR3 is TGTGCCAGCAGCTTAGGACAGGGGACTGGGGCCAACGTCCTGACTTTC. Amino acids: CASSLGQGTGANVLTF.